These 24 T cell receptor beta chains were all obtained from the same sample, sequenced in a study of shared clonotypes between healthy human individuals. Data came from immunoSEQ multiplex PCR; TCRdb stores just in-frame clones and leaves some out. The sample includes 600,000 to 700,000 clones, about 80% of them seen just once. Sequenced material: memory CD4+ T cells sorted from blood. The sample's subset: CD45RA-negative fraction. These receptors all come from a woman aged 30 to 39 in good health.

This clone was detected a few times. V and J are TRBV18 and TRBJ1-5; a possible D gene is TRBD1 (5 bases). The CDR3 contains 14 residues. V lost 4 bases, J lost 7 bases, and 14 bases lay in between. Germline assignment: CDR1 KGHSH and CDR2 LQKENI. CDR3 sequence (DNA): TGTGCCAGCTCACAGCAGGGCCCCGGGCAGCCCCAGCATTTT. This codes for CASSQQGPGQPQHF.

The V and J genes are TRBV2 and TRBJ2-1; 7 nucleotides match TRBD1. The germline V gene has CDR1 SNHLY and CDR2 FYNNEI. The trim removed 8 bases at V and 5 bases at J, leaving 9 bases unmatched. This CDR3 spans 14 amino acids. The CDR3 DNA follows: TGTGCCAGCGTTACCGGGACAGCTGACAATGAGCAGTTCTTC. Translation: CASVTGTADNEQFF.

The CDR3 nucleotides read TGTGCCTGGAGTGTACGGGCGGGCACCGGGGAGCTGTTTTTT. This sequence encodes CAWSVRAGTGELFF. The J gene is TRBJ2-2, the V gene TRBV30; D may be TRBD2 (5 bases). This CDR3 has 14 amino acids. Between the trimmed V and J ends, which lost 0 bases and 4 bases, there was a span of 9 bases. Germline V gene lookup returns CDR1 GTSNPN and CDR2 SVGIG (reference sequence).

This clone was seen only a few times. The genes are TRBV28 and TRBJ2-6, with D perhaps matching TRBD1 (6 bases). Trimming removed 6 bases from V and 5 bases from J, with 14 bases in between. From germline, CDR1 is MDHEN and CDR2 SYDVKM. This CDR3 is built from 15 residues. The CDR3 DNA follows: TGTGCCAGCAGAAAACAGGGAAGGTGGGCCAACGTCCTGACTTTC. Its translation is CASRKQGRWANVLTF.

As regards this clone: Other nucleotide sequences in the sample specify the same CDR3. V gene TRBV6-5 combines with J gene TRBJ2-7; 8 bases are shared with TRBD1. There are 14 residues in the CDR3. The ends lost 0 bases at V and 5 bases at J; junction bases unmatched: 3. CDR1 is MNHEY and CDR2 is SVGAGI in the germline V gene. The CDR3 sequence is CASSYSGQGHEQYF. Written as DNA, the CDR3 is TGTGCCAGCAGTTACTCTGGACAGGGCCACGAGCAGTACTTC.

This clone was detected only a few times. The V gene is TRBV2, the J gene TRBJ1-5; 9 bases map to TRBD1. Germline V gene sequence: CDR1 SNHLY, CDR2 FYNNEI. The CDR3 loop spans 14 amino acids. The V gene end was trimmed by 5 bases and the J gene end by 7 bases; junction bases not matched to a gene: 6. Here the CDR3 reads CASSLTGGAQPQHF. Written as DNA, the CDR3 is TGTGCCAGCAGTCTTACAGGGGGCGCCCAGCCCCAGCATTTT.

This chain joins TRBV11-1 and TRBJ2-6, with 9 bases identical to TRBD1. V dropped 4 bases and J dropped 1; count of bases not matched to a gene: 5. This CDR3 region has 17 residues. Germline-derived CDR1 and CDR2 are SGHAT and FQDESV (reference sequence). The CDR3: CASSWDRENSGANVLTF. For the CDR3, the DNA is TGTGCCAGCAGCTGGGACAGGGAGAATTCTGGGGCCAACGTCCTGACTTTC.

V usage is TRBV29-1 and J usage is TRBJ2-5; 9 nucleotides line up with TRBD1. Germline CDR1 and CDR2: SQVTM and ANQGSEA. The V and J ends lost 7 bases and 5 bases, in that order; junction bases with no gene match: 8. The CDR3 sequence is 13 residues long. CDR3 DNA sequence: TGCAGCGCCGAACAGGGGGCAGGGGAGACCCAGTACTTC. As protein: CSAEQGAGETQYF. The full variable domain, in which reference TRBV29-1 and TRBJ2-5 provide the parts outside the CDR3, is SAVISQKPSRDICQRGTSLTIQCQVDSQVTMMFWYRQQPGQSLTLIATANQGSEATYESGFVIDKFPISRPNLTFSTLTVSNMSPEDSSIYLCSAEQGAGETQYFGPGTRLLVL.

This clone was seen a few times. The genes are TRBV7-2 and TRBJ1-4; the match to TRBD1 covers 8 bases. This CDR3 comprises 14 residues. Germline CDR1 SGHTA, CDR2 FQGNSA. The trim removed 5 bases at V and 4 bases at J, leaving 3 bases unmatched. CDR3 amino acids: CASSPGQVNEKLFF. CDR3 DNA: TGTGCCAGCAGCCCGGGACAGGTTAATGAAAAACTGTTTTTT.

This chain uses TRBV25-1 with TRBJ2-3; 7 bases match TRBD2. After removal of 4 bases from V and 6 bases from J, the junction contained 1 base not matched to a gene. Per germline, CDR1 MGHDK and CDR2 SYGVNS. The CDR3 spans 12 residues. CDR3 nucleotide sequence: TGTGCCAGCAGTGGACTAGCCGATACGCAGTATTTT. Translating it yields CASSGLADTQYF.

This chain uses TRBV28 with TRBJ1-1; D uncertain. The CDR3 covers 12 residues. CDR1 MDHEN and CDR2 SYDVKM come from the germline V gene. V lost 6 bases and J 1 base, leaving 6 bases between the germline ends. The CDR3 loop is CASREANTEAFF. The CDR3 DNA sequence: TGTGCCAGCAGAGAAGCGAACACTGAAGCTTTCTTT.

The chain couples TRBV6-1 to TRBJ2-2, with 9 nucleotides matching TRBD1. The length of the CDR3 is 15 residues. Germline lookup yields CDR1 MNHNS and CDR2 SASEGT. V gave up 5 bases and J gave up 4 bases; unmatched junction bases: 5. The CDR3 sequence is CASSRRDRVTGELFF. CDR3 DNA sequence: TGTGCCAGCAGTCGCCGGGACAGGGTCACCGGGGAGCTGTTTTTT.

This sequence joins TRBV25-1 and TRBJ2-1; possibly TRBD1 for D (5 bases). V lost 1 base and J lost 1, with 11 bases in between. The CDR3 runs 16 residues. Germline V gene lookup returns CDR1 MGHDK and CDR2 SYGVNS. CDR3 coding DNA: TGTGCCAGCAGTGAATTTGACAGTGGGTCCTACAATGAGCAGTTCTTC. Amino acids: CASSEFDSGSYNEQFF.

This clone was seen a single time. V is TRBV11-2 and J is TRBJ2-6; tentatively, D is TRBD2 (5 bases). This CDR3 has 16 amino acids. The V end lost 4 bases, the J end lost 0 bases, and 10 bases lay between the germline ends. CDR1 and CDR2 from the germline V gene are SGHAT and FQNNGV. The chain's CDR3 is CASSYREDSGANVLTF. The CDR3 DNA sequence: TGTGCCAGCAGCTACCGGGAAGACTCTGGGGCCAACGTCCTGACTTTC.

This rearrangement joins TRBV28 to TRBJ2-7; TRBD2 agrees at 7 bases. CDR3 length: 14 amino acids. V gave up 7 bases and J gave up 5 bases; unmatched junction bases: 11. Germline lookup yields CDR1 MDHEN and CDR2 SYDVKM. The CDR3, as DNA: TGTGCCAGCACTTTGACTAGCTGGGGGGACGAGCAGTACTTC. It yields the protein CASTLTSWGDEQYF.

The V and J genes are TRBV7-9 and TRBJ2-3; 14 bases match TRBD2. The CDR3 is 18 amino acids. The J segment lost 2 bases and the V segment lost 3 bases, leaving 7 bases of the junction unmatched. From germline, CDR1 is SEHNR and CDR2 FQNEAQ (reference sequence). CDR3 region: CASSFWTSGGRPTDTQYF. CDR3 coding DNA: TGTGCCAGCAGCTTTTGGACTAGCGGGGGGAGGCCCACAGATACGCAGTATTTT.

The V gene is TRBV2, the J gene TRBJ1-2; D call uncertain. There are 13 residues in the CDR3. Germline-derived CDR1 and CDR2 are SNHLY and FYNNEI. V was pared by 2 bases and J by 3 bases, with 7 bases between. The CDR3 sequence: CASSEHMDYGYTF. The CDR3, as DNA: TGTGCCAGCAGTGAACATATGGACTATGGCTACACCTTC. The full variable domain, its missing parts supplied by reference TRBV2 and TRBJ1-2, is EPEVTQTPSHQVTQMGQEVILRCVPISNHLYFYWYRQILGQKVEFLVSFYNNEISEKSEIFDDQFSVERPDGSNFTLKIRSTKLEDSAMYFCASSEHMDYGYTFGSGTRLTVV.

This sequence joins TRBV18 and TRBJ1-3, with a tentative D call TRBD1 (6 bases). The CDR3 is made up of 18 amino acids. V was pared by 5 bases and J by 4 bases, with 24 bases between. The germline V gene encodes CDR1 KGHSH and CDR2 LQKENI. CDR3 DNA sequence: TGTGCCAGCTCAAAGACAGGCTCGACCCTCGACACAGGAAACACCATATATTTT. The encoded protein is CASSKTGSTLDTGNTIYF.

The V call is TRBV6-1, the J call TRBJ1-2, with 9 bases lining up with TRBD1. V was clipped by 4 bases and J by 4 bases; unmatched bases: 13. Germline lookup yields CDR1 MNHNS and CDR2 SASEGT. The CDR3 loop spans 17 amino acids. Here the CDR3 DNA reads TGTGCCAGCAGTGCCGAACCGGGACAGGGAAAGATCTATGGCTACACCTTC. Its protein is CASSAEPGQGKIYGYTF.

This chain's CDR3 is CASSLFREDGYTF. CDR3 bases: TGTGCCAGCAGTTTATTCAGGGAGGATGGCTACACCTTC. V gene TRBV28 combines with J gene TRBJ1-2, with D possibly being TRBD1 (5 bases). V lost 1 base, J lost 6 bases, and 9 bases lay in between. This CDR3 comprises 13 residues. In germline, CDR1 is MDHEN, CDR2 SYDVKM.

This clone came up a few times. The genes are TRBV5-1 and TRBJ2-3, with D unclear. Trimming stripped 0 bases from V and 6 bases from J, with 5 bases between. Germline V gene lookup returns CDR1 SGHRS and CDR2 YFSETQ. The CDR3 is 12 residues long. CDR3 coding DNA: TGCGCCAGCAGCTTGGAGGTGGATACGCAGTATTTT. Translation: CASSLEVDTQYF.

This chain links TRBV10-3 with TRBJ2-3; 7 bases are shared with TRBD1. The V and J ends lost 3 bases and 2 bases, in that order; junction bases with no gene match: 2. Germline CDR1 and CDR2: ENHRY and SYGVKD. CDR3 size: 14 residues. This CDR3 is CAISEGQATDTQYF. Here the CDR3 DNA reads TGTGCCATCAGTGAAGGACAGGCCACAGATACGCAGTATTTT.

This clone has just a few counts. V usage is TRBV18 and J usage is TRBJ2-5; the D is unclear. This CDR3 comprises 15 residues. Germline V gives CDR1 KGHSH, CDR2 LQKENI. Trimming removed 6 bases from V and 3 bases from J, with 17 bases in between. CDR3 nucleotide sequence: TGTGCCAGCTCTCCAATAACTACCATGGAAGAGACCCAGTACTTC. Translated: CASSPITTMEETQYF.

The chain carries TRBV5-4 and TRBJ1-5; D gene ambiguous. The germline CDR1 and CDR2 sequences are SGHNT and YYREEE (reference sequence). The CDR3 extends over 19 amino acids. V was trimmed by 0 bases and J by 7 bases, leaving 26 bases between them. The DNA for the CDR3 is TGTGCCAGCAGCTTGGTTTCCAGTAGGGCAGCTATATCGCCCCAGCCCCAGCATTTT. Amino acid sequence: CASSLVSSRAAISPQPQHF.